These 18 T cell receptor beta chains came from one sample sequenced in a study of blood T cell repertoires in COVID-19. Measured with immunoSEQ multiplex PCR; TCRdb has only the in-frame clones, and not every one. The table lists 100,000 to 140,000 clones, 84% of them singletons. The sequenced sample consisted of peripheral blood. The source is a human donor in a cohort sampled during active COVID-19.

This clone is a singleton in its sample. The chain is built from TRBV11-3 and TRBJ2-5; D is unresolved. The CDR3 runs 15 residues. Germline-derived CDR1 and CDR2 are SGHNT and YENEEA. V lost 5 bases and J lost 2, with 15 bases in between. CDR3 sequence: CASSPGQFGQETQYF. The CDR3 DNA sequence: TGTGCCAGCAGCCCGGGTCAATTCGGGCAAGAGACCCAGTACTTC.

The chain carries TRBV7-3 and TRBJ2-2; D gene unclear. Germline CDR1 SGHTA, CDR2 FQGTGA. Between the trimmed V and J ends, which lost 5 bases and 6 bases, there was a span of 16 bases. CDR3 length: 15 amino acids. CDR3 amino acids: CASSPQRQTPGELFF. The CDR3 nucleotides are TGTGCCAGCAGCCCCCAGCGCCAGACCCCCGGGGAGCTGTTTTTT.

The V gene is TRBV19, the J gene TRBJ2-2; D might be TRBD2 (6 bases). CDR1 LNHDA and CDR2 SQIVND come from the germline V gene (reference sequence). V dropped 6 bases and J dropped 2 bases, with 10 bases sitting between them. This CDR3 has 14 amino acids. CDR3 DNA sequence: TGTGCCAGTAGCCGGGAGACCAACACCGGGGAGCTGTTTTTT. The encoded protein is CASSRETNTGELFF.

The gene calls are TRBV11-3 and TRBJ1-1, with D perhaps matching TRBD1 (5 bases). CDR1 and CDR2 from the germline V gene are SGHNT and YENEEA. CDR3 length: 14 amino acids. V was cut by 3 bases and J by 5 bases, with 13 bases left in between. The CDR3 nucleotides read TGTGCCAGCAGCTTCTCTGGCCAGGGAACTGAAGCTTTCTTT. Translating gives CASSFSGQGTEAFF.

J is TRBJ2-2 and V is TRBV30, with 14 bases that match TRBD2. The CDR3 runs 15 residues. V dropped 2 bases and J dropped 6; count of bases not matched to a gene: 2. The V gene's germline CDR1 is GTSNPN and CDR2 SVGIG (reference sequence). Written as DNA, the CDR3 is TGTGCCTGGAGTCCGACTAGCGGGAGGGCCGGGGAGCTGTTTTTT. The encoded protein is CAWSPTSGRAGELFF.

A single count supports this clone. The chain has TRBV21-1 and TRBJ2-7; the table gives TRBD1 as D, unverified against the DNA. TRBV21-1 is labeled a pseudogene. The CDR3 sequence is 14 residues long. The CDR3 DNA sequence: TGTGCCAGCAGCAAAGGCGACGACACCTACGAGCAGTACTTC. Translating it yields CASSKGDDTYEQYF.

The chain uses TRBV6-5 and TRBJ1-1; D ambiguous. The CDR3 totals 15 residues. V lost 0 bases to trimming and J lost 1 base, with 9 bases between them. Germline V CDR1 and CDR2: MNHEY, SVGAGI. CDR3 bases: TGTGCCAGCAGTTACTCGAGTCCGAAGAACACTGAAGCTTTCTTT. Amino acids: CASSYSSPKNTEAFF.

The V call is TRBV6-5, the J call TRBJ1-5; D is unclear. The V end was cut by 0 bases, the J end by 0 bases, with 3 bases between. CDR1 and CDR2 from the germline V gene are MNHEY and SVGAGI. The CDR3 is 14 amino acids. CDR3 nucleotides: TGTGCCAGCAGTTACTCGTATAGCAATCAGCCCCAGCATTTT. Translation: CASSYSYSNQPQHF.

The rearrangement uses TRBV6-2 or TRBV6-3 and TRBJ1-1; D possibly corresponds to TRBD1 (6 bases). The CDR3 loop spans 17 amino acids. CDR1 and CDR2 (germline): MNHEY, SVGEGT. Trimming cost V 2 bases and J 5 bases, with 21 bases left between them. CDR3 nucleotide sequence: TGTGCCAGCAGTTACCACTCGCGTACAGGGTTTAGGACTGAAGCTTTCTTT. This gives the protein CASSYHSRTGFRTEAFF.

The chain carries TRBV2 and TRBJ2-3; 9 bases are a match to TRBD2. The CDR3 length is 15 residues. The V gene's germline CDR1 is SNHLY and CDR2 FYNNEI. Losses at the gene ends were 0 bases for V and 4 bases for J; bases not matched to a gene: 2. CDR3 protein: CASSEAGGRADTQYF. The CDR3 DNA sequence: TGTGCCAGCAGTGAAGCGGGCGGGAGGGCAGATACGCAGTATTTT.

The rearrangement links TRBV9 to TRBJ2-3; no definite D call. V was pared by 0 bases and J by 0 bases, with 20 bases between. Germline lookup yields CDR1 SGDLS and CDR2 YYNGEE. The CDR3 loop spans 19 amino acids. CDR3 in DNA: TGTGCCAGCAGCGTAGGATCAATGGTAGCACCACTTAGCACAGATACGCAGTATTTT. Amino acid sequence: CASSVGSMVAPLSTDTQYF.

This clone was observed a handful of times. The chain carries TRBV3-1 (or the pseudogene TRBV3-2) and TRBJ2-1, with a possible D match to TRBD1 (6 bases). This CDR3 has 16 amino acids. V was cut by 3 bases and J by 5 bases, with 17 bases left in between. CDR1 is LGHDT, CDR2 YNNKEL, per germline (reference sequence). CDR3 sequence: CASSQGASLRNNEQFF. In DNA, the CDR3 is TGTGCCAGCAGCCAGGGGGCGTCCTTGCGGAACAATGAGCAGTTCTTC.

This clone was counted between two and nine times. This rearrangement joins TRBV28 to TRBJ2-7; a weak D match, TRBD2 (5 bases). CDR3 size: 14 residues. Deletions cut 6 bases from V and 1 base from J, with 13 bases between. Looked up from germline, CDR1 is MDHEN and CDR2 is SYDVKM. CDR3 DNA sequence: TGTGCCAGCAGATCGACCGGGATTTCCTACGAGCAGTACGTC. Translating it yields CASRSTGISYEQYV.

The genes are TRBV5-1 and TRBJ2-1; D perhaps matches TRBD2 (6 bases). Looked up from germline, CDR1 is SGHRS and CDR2 is YFSETQ. V was trimmed by 0 bases and J by 9 bases, leaving 13 bases between them. The CDR3 totals 14 residues. The DNA of the CDR3 is TGCGCCAGCAGCTTGGGGGACTCTGGGCGTGAGCAGTTCTTC. It translates to CASSLGDSGREQFF.

The table lists this clone with a few counts. The V gene is TRBV24-1, the J gene TRBJ2-1, with D possibly being TRBD2 (6 bases). Per the germline V gene, CDR1 is KGHDR and CDR2 is SFDVKD. V was clipped by 5 bases and J by 4 bases, with 14 bases between them. The CDR3 loop spans 15 amino acids. CDR3 in amino acids: CATSGGTPPYNEQFF. CDR3 bases: TGTGCCACCAGTGGGGGGACTCCTCCTTACAATGAGCAGTTCTTC.

The rearrangement joins TRBV7-2 to TRBJ1-2, with unresolved D. The CDR3 is 12 amino acids. The germline V gene encodes CDR1 SGHTA and CDR2 FQGNSA. Trimming shortened V by 1 base and J by 8 bases, and 8 bases separated the two germline ends. The CDR3 coding sequence is TGTGCCAGCAGCTTAGGTATCCTGGGCTACACCTTC. This sequence encodes CASSLGILGYTF.

The genes are TRBV6-2 or TRBV6-3 and TRBJ1-1; weak D call: TRBD1 (5 bases). Per the germline V gene, CDR1 is MNHEY and CDR2 is SVGEGT. Trimming took off 4 bases at V and 5 bases at J, with 20 bases between the two ends. The CDR3 sequence is 16 residues long. The CDR3 spells CASSSYSGFGGTEAFF. CDR3 sequence (DNA): TGTGCCAGCAGTTCGTATTCAGGGTTCGGGGGTACTGAAGCTTTCTTT.

The rearrangement links TRBV2 to TRBJ1-2; TRBD1 agrees at 8 bases. V was clipped by 6 bases and J by 1 base; unmatched bases: 10. Germline V gene lookup returns CDR1 SNHLY and CDR2 FYNNEI. This CDR3 is 16 amino acids long. The CDR3 region has the DNA TGTGCCAGCAGGGGGGACAGGACCAGTGGTAACTATGGCTACACCTTC. It translates to CASRGDRTSGNYGYTF.